The source of this T cell receptor beta chain is a study of HIV-infected patients and healthy controls. TCRdb used MiXCR to reprocess the 5' RACE reads, holding one entry per CDR3 protein. The sample carries some 67,000 distinct CDR3 sequences, approximately 15% recorded once. CDR3 length equals 14 residues. The germline V gene has CDR1 MDHEN and CDR2 SYDVKM. V lost 7 bases to trimming and J lost 8 bases, with 17 bases between them. The receptor was isolated from a human donor in good health. The sample taken for sequencing was CD4+ T cells from blood. The chain has TRBV28 and TRBJ1-4, with D perhaps matching TRBD1 (6 bases). CDR3 sequence: CASKISGVGEKLFF. DNA for the CDR3: TGTGCCAGCAAAATTTCAGGGGTCGGGGAAAAACTGTTTTTT.